This TCR beta chain is drawn from a study of regulatory T cells in long-lasting Graves disease. Overall study findings and caveats: Persistent patients had more shared public clonotypes (2,741) than new patients (approximately 970).

This clonotype occurred many times. Its antigen is unidentified. CDR3 regions were amplified by Arm-PCR using iRepertoire HTBI primers to build TCR beta libraries. From the multiplex PCR reads, TCRdb called clonotypes with MiXCR, one entry per CDR3 protein. The sample consists of 400,000 to 500,000 distinct CDR3 sequences, around 15% of them appearing once. V was trimmed by 6 bases and J by 6 bases, leaving 19 bases between them. The CDR3 length is 15 residues. Germline values: CDR1 MDHEN, CDR2 SYDVKM. Time point here: newly diagnosed GD, antithyroid drugs for less than 3 months. RNA extracted from PBMCs served as the sequencing template. These records were also assigned to another study, of T cells in Graves' hyperthyroidism and ophthalmopathy.

The chain carries TRBV28 and TRBJ2-3, with D possibly matching TRBD2 (6 bases). The sequencing here drew on peripheral blood mononuclear cells (PBMCs), taken at new diagnosis, from a patient treated with antithyroid drugs. The TCR was taken from a woman younger than 45 with Graves disease. The CDR3 nucleotides are TGTGCCAGCAGAATCGGGGACTTTAGCGCGGATACGCAGTATTTT. Protein product: CASRIGDFSADTQYF. Drawing the rest from reference TRBV28 and TRBJ2-3, the complete variable domain is DVKVTQSSRYLVKRTGEKVFLECVQDMDHENMFWYRQDPGLGLRLIYFSYDVKMKEKGDIPEGYSVSREKKERFSLILESASTNQTSMYLCASRIGDFSADTQYFGPGTRLTVL.